One and the same sample provided the 4 T cell receptor beta chains below, sequenced in a study of T cells in Graves' hyperthyroidism and ophthalmopathy. RNA transcripts served as the template for amplifying TCR beta CDR3 regions. In the first-round RT-PCR of the TCR CDR3, the HTBI primer set was used. TCRdb passed the multiplex PCR reads through MiXCR, listing each CDR3 protein once. The table shows 600,000 to 800,000 distinct CDR3 sequences, with roughly a third occurring only once. Specimen: blood. These receptors all stem from a woman aged 40 to 50 with Graves' hyperthyroidism.

This clonotype was seen a few times. This chain joins TRBV2 and TRBJ1-2; 7 positions agree with TRBD1. This CDR3 comprises 16 residues. Germline-derived CDR1 and CDR2 are SNHLY and FYNNEI. With V trimmed by 8 bases and J by 4 bases, 16 bases remained unmatched. Written as DNA, the CDR3 is TGTGCCAGCGGCGCGGGACAGACGATTATTCCCTATGGCTACACCTTC. Protein sequence: CASGAGQTIIPYGYTF.

This clonotype was observed at least ten times. V and J are TRBV20-1 and TRBJ2-5, with 12 bases fitting TRBD2. This CDR3 has 14 amino acids. Looked up from germline, CDR1 is DFQATT and CDR2 is SNEGSKA (reference sequence). Trimming cost V 6 bases and J 3 bases; bases outside gene matches: 5. The CDR3 DNA sequence: TGCAGTGCCCCTCTAGCGGGGGGGAAAGAGACCCAGTACTTC. It yields the protein CSAPLAGGKETQYF.

This clonotype was recorded at least ten times. V usage is TRBV7-9 and J usage is TRBJ1-1, with D perhaps matching TRBD1 (6 bases). The V end was cut by 5 bases, the J end by 5 bases, with 12 bases between. The length of the CDR3 is 13 residues. In germline, CDR1 is SEHNR, CDR2 FQNEAQ (reference sequence). Written as DNA, the CDR3 is TGTGCCAGCAGCAAAGAAGGGGGGACTGAAGCTTTCTTT. This codes for CASSKEGGTEAFF.

This clonotype appeared many times. This chain connects TRBV24-1 to TRBJ1-5; TRBD1 aligns across 7 bases. CDR1 and CDR2 (germline): KGHDR, SFDVKD. This CDR3 region has 16 residues. V was pared by 3 bases and J by 0 bases, with 4 bases of the junction left unmatched. CDR3 residues: CATSDTTGHSNQPQHF. The CDR3 DNA follows: TGTGCCACCAGTGATACGACAGGGCATAGCAATCAGCCCCAGCATTTT.